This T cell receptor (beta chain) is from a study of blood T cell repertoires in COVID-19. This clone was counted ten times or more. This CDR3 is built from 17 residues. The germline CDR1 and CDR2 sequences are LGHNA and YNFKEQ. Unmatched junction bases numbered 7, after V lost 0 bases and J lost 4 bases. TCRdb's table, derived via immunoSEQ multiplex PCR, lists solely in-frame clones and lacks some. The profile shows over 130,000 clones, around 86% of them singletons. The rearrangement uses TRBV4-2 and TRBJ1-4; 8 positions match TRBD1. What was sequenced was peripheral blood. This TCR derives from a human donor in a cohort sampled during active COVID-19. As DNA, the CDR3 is TGTGCCAGCAGCCAAGATCAACAGGGGGGCCTTAATGAAAAACTGTTTTTT. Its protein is CASSQDQQGGLNEKLFF.